This T cell receptor (beta chain) derives from a study of cytomegalovirus exposure and HLA in healthy donors. Study observations and caveats: The classifier was said to identify cytomegalovirus status with high specificity and sensitivity.

The PCR used 60 Vbeta and 13 Jbeta primers. This table comes from immunoSEQ multiplex PCR, and its TCRdb copy is limited to in-frame clones, with some not included. The table shows approximately 260,000 clones, with approximately 91% occurring only once. In germline, CDR1 is SGHVS, CDR2 FQNEAQ. V lost 5 bases, J lost 2 bases, and 11 bases lay in between. The CDR3 consists of 14 residues. This clone was recorded only once. Antigen specificity is unknown. The material sequenced was PBMCs. The chain is built from TRBV7-8 and TRBJ2-3; D gene uncertain. The sequence was collected from a girl aged 2-10 years in good health and CMV-seronegative. The CDR3 DNA reads as TGTGCCAGCAGCCCGGTAGAGTTCACAGATACGCAGTATTTT. This gives the protein CASSPVEFTDTQYF.